One sample yielded the 20 T cell receptor beta chains listed below, sequenced in a study of CD8+CD57+ T cells in acquired aplastic anemia. Genomic DNA, serving as template, underwent TCR beta VDJ and CDR3 profiling. TCRdb analysed the reads with MiXCR anew, one entry per CDR3 protein. The sample yields about 48,000 distinct CDR3 sequences, about three quarters seen once. Material for sequencing was sorted CD4+, CD8+, or CD8+CD57+ T cells (not recorded which) from PBMCs. These receptors were taken from a human donor in good health, serving as a control.

The chain employs TRBV7-8 and TRBJ2-5; no reliable D call. V shed 5 bases and J shed 5 bases, with 12 bases lying between them. Germline-derived CDR1 and CDR2 are SGHVS and FQNEAQ. The CDR3 has 13 residues. The CDR3 coding sequence is TGTGCCAGCAGCCCCGGCGCATCGGAGACCCAGTACTTC. It encodes CASSPGASETQYF.

Only a few counts were recorded for this clonotype. The chain couples TRBV25-1 to TRBJ2-1, with unresolved D. Germline lookup yields CDR1 MGHDK and CDR2 SYGVNS. This CDR3 comprises 15 residues. The CDR3 DNA reads TGTGCTAGAGTTCCTAGAATACCTTCATACAATGAGCAGTTCTTC. It translates to CARVPRIPSYNEQFF.

This chain's CDR3 is CASSVTAGNTEAFF. DNA for the CDR3: TGTGCCAGCAGTGTGACAGCTGGGAACACTGAAGCTTTCTTT. The chain employs TRBV2 and TRBJ1-1; a possible D gene is TRBD1 (5 bases). This CDR3 region has 14 residues. CDR1 is SNHLY, CDR2 FYNNEI, per germline. V was pared by 4 bases and J by 1 base, with 10 bases between.

This clonotype was found a few times. The chain carries TRBV29-1 and TRBJ2-5; 9 bases match TRBD1. CDR3 length: 15 residues. V was clipped by 2 bases and J by 3 bases; unmatched bases: 7. Germline CDR1 reads SQVTM; CDR2 reads ANQGSEA. The CDR3 DNA sequence: TGCAGCGTTGAAACGGGACAGGGATTAAAAGAGACCCAGTACTTC. Its translation: CSVETGQGLKETQYF.

This clonotype has only one observation. V gene TRBV29-1 combines with J gene TRBJ1-1, with 9 bases fitting TRBD1. Germline V gives CDR1 SQVTM, CDR2 ANQGSEA. The CDR3 runs to 13 residues. V lost 7 bases to trimming and J lost 4 bases; unmatched junction nucleotides: 7. CDR3 in DNA: TGCAGCGGATCGACAGGGGGTCGCACTGAAGCTTTCTTT. It is translated as CSGSTGGRTEAFF.

The sample holds many counts of this clonotype. The chain couples TRBV5-1 to TRBJ2-2; D gene uncertain. The CDR3 totals 12 residues. V shed 2 bases and J shed 8 bases, with 7 bases lying between them. Germline V CDR1 and CDR2: SGHRS, YFSETQ. The CDR3 DNA follows: TGCGCCAGCAGCTTCGTCACAGGGGAGCTGTTTTTT. Encoded protein: CASSFVTGELFF.

The sample holds many counts of this clonotype. The chain is built from TRBV7-9 and TRBJ2-5, with 12 bases matching TRBD2. Trimming removed 3 bases from V and 5 bases from J; junction bases left unmatched: 10. Germline V CDR1 and CDR2: SEHNR, FQNEAQ (reference sequence). There are 17 residues in the CDR3. This chain's CDR3 is CASSFGLAGGRGETQYF. CDR3 nucleotides: TGTGCCAGCAGCTTCGGGCTAGCGGGAGGGCGCGGCGAGACCCAGTACTTC.

In DNA, the CDR3 is TGTGCCACCAGCAGAGGGGCGGTCCTCAGGGATACGCAGTATTTT. This translates into CATSRGAVLRDTQYF. J is TRBJ2-3 and V is TRBV15, with D unclear. The length of the CDR3 is 15 residues. Germline CDR1 is LNHNV and CDR2 is YYDKDF (reference sequence). V lost 1 base to trimming and J lost 6 bases, with 14 bases between them. The full variable domain, in which reference TRBV15 and TRBJ2-3 provide the parts outside the CDR3, is DAMVIQNPRYQVTQFGKPVTLSCSQTLNHNVMYWYQQKSSQAPKLLFHYYDKDFNNEADTPDNFQSRRPNTSFCFLDIRSPGLGDTAMYLCATSRGAVLRDTQYFGPGTRLTVL.

The chain has TRBV7-9 and TRBJ2-1; no clear D gene. The CDR3 is 13 amino acids. V was clipped by 4 bases and J by 7 bases, with 11 bases between them. In germline, CDR1 is SEHNR, CDR2 FQNEAQ (reference sequence). The CDR3 bases are TGTGCCAGCAGCTCTGGCATGGGTAATGAGCAGTTCTTC. Translated: CASSSGMGNEQFF.

The rearrangement links TRBV25-1 to TRBJ1-1; 11 nucleotides agree with TRBD1. This CDR3 spans 15 amino acids. Germline lookup yields CDR1 MGHDK and CDR2 SYGVNS. The J segment lost 6 bases and the V segment lost 6 bases, leaving 9 bases of the junction unmatched. The CDR3 coding sequence is TGTGCCAGCAGCGCTCACGGACAGGGGGCAGCTGAAGCTTTCTTT. As protein: CASSAHGQGAAEAFF.

In this sample, this clonotype turned up once. The chain joins TRBV29-1 to TRBJ2-6, with 8 bases that match TRBD2. V was clipped by 3 bases and J by 0 bases; unmatched bases: 16. Germline V gene data show CDR1 as SQVTM and CDR2 as ANQGSEA. The CDR3 length is 20 residues. The CDR3 loop reads CSVERAGVPGLCSGANVLTF. The CDR3 DNA sequence: TGCAGCGTTGAGAGAGCGGGAGTCCCCGGGCTGTGCTCTGGGGCCAACGTCCTGACTTTC.

The chain uses TRBV20-1 and TRBJ1-6; D not resolved. The CDR3 runs 14 residues. Germline V gene lookup returns CDR1 DFQATT and CDR2 SNEGSKA (reference sequence). Trimming pared 6 bases from V and 6 bases from J, leaving 15 bases between. The CDR3 bases are TGCAGTGCCCCACGGCAGTTACCTAATTCACCCCTCCACTTT. Translating gives CSAPRQLPNSPLHF.

The chain couples TRBV24-1 to TRBJ1-2; 8 bases agree with TRBD1. V lost 5 bases, J lost 6 bases, and 4 bases stayed unmatched. Germline V gene data show CDR1 as KGHDR and CDR2 as SFDVKD. This CDR3 region has 13 residues. CDR3 amino acids: CATSGRTGNGYTF. Here the CDR3 DNA reads TGTGCCACCAGTGGTCGGACAGGGAATGGCTACACCTTC.

J is TRBJ2-2 and V is TRBV15; D gene ambiguous. V was pared by 0 bases and J by 6 bases, with 11 bases between. The germline gives CDR1 LNHNV, CDR2 YYDKDF (reference sequence). This CDR3 is 15 amino acids long. In DNA, the CDR3 is TGTGCCACCAGCAGAGATAGGAACCGGGCCGGGGAGCTGTTTTTT. Protein sequence: CATSRDRNRAGELFF. The whole variable domain, remainder taken from reference TRBV15 and TRBJ2-2, is DAMVIQNPRYQVTQFGKPVTLSCSQTLNHNVMYWYQQKSSQAPKLLFHYYDKDFNNEADTPDNFQSRRPNTSFCFLDIRSPGLGDTAMYLCATSRDRNRAGELFFGEGSRLTVL.

About this clonotype: The junction departs from the called germline gene at one end, perhaps through a read error. The gene calls are TRBV10-3 and TRBJ2-1; D might be TRBD2 (8 bases). The CDR3 covers 15 residues. CDR1 is ENHRY, CDR2 SYGVKD, per germline. The chain's CDR3 is CAISGRDSSYSEQFF. In DNA, the CDR3 is TGTGCCATCAGCGGGAGGGACAGCTCCTACAGTGAGCAGTTCTTC.

The rearrangement joins TRBV29-1 to TRBJ1-2, with TRBD1 matching 9 bases. Germline V gene sequence: CDR1 SQVTM, CDR2 ANQGSEA. This CDR3 is 16 amino acids long. Germline trimming cut 1 base from V and 2 bases from J; bases unmatched to any gene: 8. For the CDR3, the DNA is TGCAGCGTTGAAGGTGCCGGGACAGGGCTCAACTATGGCTACACCTTC. This codes for CSVEGAGTGLNYGYTF.

The chain is built from TRBV20-1 and TRBJ1-1; possible D gene TRBD1, 6 bases. The CDR3 runs 12 residues. Trimming cost V 5 bases and J 4 bases, with 11 bases left between them. Per germline, CDR1 DFQATT and CDR2 SNEGSKA (reference sequence). The CDR3 spells CSAPKQGTEAFF. In nucleotides, the CDR3 is TGCAGTGCTCCTAAACAGGGCACTGAAGCTTTCTTT.

The chain has TRBV25-1 and TRBJ2-2, with a weak D call TRBD1 (5 bases). The germline V and J ends were trimmed by 2 bases and 2 bases, with 21 bases remaining between them. Per the germline V gene, CDR1 is MGHDK and CDR2 is SYGVNS. The CDR3 totals 19 residues. CDR3 residues: CASSESGVGQTDNTGELFF. DNA for the CDR3: TGTGCCAGCAGTGAAAGTGGGGTGGGGCAGACCGATAACACCGGGGAGCTGTTTTTT. Supplemented by reference TRBV25-1 and TRBJ2-2, the full variable domain reads EADIYQTPRYLVIGTGKKITLECSQTMGHDKMYWYQQDPGMELHLIHYSYGVNSTEKGDLSSESTVSRIRTEHFPLTLESARPSHTSQYLCASSESGVGQTDNTGELFFGEGSRLTVL.

The chain joins TRBV6-1 to TRBJ1-2, with D unclear. Trimming took 5 bases from V and 12 from J, leaving 19 bases between them. CDR1 is MNHNS, CDR2 SASEGT, per germline. The CDR3 runs 13 residues. The CDR3, as DNA: TGTGCCAGCAGTCGCGACGGTATGGGCACGGACACCTTC. Translation gives CASSRDGMGTDTF.

J is TRBJ1-6 and V is TRBV9, with TRBD1 as a possible D gene (6 bases). Trimming took off 6 bases at V and 0 bases at J, with 13 bases between the two ends. Germline-derived CDR1 and CDR2 are SGDLS and YYNGEE. The CDR3 consists of 16 residues. The CDR3 region is CASNDRSGSYNSPLHF. The CDR3 DNA reads TGTGCCAGCAACGACAGGTCCGGCTCCTATAATTCACCCCTCCACTTT. The full variable domain, completed using reference TRBV9 and TRBJ1-6, is DSGVTQTPKHLITATGQRVTLRCSPRSGDLSVYWYQQSLDQGLQFLIQYYNGEERAKGNILERFSAQQFPDLHSELNLSSLELGDSALYFCASNDRSGSYNSPLHFGNGTRLTVT.